This TCR beta chain comes out of a study of cytomegalovirus exposure and HLA in healthy donors. In the PCR, 60 Vbeta and 13 Jbeta primers were used. Assay used: immunoSEQ multiplex PCR; TCRdb lists only in-frame clones, some missing. The data show 100,000 or so clones, around 85% seen once. This CDR3 region has 14 residues. Looked up from germline, CDR1 is SGHRS and CDR2 is YFSETQ. J gave up 4 bases and V 5 bases, and 7 bases lay outside the gene matches. The sample was PBMCs. The receptor comes from a man aged 25-40 years in good health and CMV-seropositive. V usage is TRBV5-1 and J usage is TRBJ2-3; 7 bases fit TRBD1. The CDR3 nucleotides read TGCGCCAGCAGGTCCGGGACAGCTCCAGATACGCAGTATTTT. Translated: CASRSGTAPDTQYF.